These 25 T cell receptor beta chains share one sample of origin, sequenced in a study of T cell responses to AZD1222 COVID-19 vaccine. Only in-frame clones appear in the TCRdb table, and some are missing; sequencing was by immunoSEQ multiplex PCR. This sample has roughly 110,000 clones, with over 80% found just once. The sample here was peripheral blood, taken 28 days after the second AZD1222 dose. The receptors were sampled from an adult who received the AZD1222 COVID-19 vaccine.

The sample holds a few counts of this clone. The J gene is TRBJ2-7, the V gene TRBV5-6, with D possibly TRBD2 on 6 matching bases. V was pared by 4 bases and J by 4 bases, with 24 bases between. Germline CDR1 is SGHDT and CDR2 is YYEEEE. The CDR3 consists of 17 residues. The CDR3 region is CASSRSPGLTLEYEQYF. CDR3 sequence (DNA): TGTGCCAGCAGCAGGAGTCCGGGACTCACCCTCGAATACGAGCAGTACTTC.

This clone is a singleton in its sample. The chain carries TRBV18 and TRBJ1-1; maybe TRBD1 (5 bases). Looked up from germline, CDR1 is KGHSH and CDR2 is LQKENI. V lost 2 bases and J 4 bases, leaving 14 bases between the germline ends. This CDR3 contains 15 residues. CDR3 in amino acids: CASSPAGTGGTEAFF. The CDR3, as DNA: TGTGCCAGCTCACCAGCGGGGACCGGGGGCACTGAAGCTTTCTTT.

This sequence joins TRBV28 and TRBJ1-2; D gene uncertain. The CDR3 is made up of 11 amino acids. V was shortened by 4 bases and J by 5 bases, with 5 bases between the two germline ends. Germline V gene lookup returns CDR1 MDHEN and CDR2 SYDVKM. For the CDR3, the DNA is TGTGCCAGCAGTTCCTTATATGGCTACACCTTC. Translation: CASSSLYGYTF.

The chain carries TRBV6-5 and TRBJ1-2; 8 positions agree with TRBD1. Germline CDR1 MNHEY, CDR2 SVGAGI. The CDR3 length is 13 residues. J was trimmed by 5 bases and V by 8 bases; bases with no gene match: 7. The DNA for the CDR3 is TGTGCCAGCGGAGACAGGGGAGGGTATGGCTACACCTTC. It translates to CASGDRGGYGYTF.

The CDR3 region has the DNA TGTGCCAGCAGCACAACTGGGAGCGGGGAGCTGTTTTTT. Translation: CASSTTGSGELFF. The rearrangement joins TRBV25-1 to TRBJ2-2, with TRBD2 as a possible D gene (5 bases). Trimming pared 6 bases from V and 7 bases from J, leaving 12 bases between. This CDR3 has 13 residues. Germline loops: CDR1 MGHDK, CDR2 SYGVNS.

The rearrangement joins TRBV28 to TRBJ2-7, with a weak D call TRBD1 (5 bases). From germline, CDR1 is MDHEN and CDR2 SYDVKM. This CDR3 has 14 amino acids. V was clipped by 7 bases and J by 0 bases, with 13 bases between them. The CDR3 coding sequence is TGTGCCAGCACTAACGCGGACATCTCCTACGAGCAGTACTTC. Translation: CASTNADISYEQYF.

The rearrangement links TRBV3-1 (or the pseudogene TRBV3-2) to TRBJ1-1; TRBD1 might be the D (6 bases). The CDR3 is 14 residues long. The V gene lost 2 bases and the J gene lost 4 bases, with 11 bases spanning the gap. Germline CDR1 reads LGHDT; CDR2 reads YNNKEL (reference sequence). DNA for the CDR3: TGTGCCAGCAGCCAAAGGGGGGTGGGCACTGAAGCTTTCTTT. It specifies CASSQRGVGTEAFF.

This chain connects TRBV19 to TRBJ1-5, with D uncertain. The CDR3 extends over 13 amino acids. The V and J ends lost 7 bases and 6 bases respectively, with 13 bases between them. In germline, CDR1 is LNHDA, CDR2 SQIVND (reference sequence). The CDR3 DNA reads TGTGCCAGTAATGTAAGGAGTCCTCAGCCCCAGCATTTT. It yields the protein CASNVRSPQPQHF.

The chain links TRBV18 to TRBJ2-1; TRBD2 might be the D (7 bases). CDR3 length: 17 residues. The ends were cut back, 3 bases at V and 8 bases at J, with 23 bases in the middle. CDR1 is KGHSH and CDR2 is LQKENI in the germline V gene. The CDR3 DNA sequence: TGTGCCAGCTCACCCTCGGAGGGCCCGCCGGGGGGCTATGAGCAGTTCTTC. Its translation is CASSPSEGPPGGYEQFF.

This rearrangement joins TRBV9 to TRBJ1-2, with 7 positions matching TRBD1. V dropped 4 bases and J dropped 7; count of bases not matched to a gene: 10. CDR1 is SGDLS and CDR2 is YYNGEE in the germline V gene. The CDR3 has 14 residues. Written as DNA, the CDR3 is TGTGCCAGCAGCCCTCAGGGGGGGGTGTCTGGCTACACCTTC. This codes for CASSPQGGVSGYTF. The whole variable domain, remainder taken from reference TRBV9 and TRBJ1-2, is DSGVTQTPKHLITATGQRVTLRCSPRSGDLSVYWYQQSLDQGLQFLIQYYNGEERAKGNILERFSAQQFPDLHSELNLSSLELGDSALYFCASSPQGGVSGYTFGSGTRLTVV.

This clone came up a few times. The chain links TRBV7-8 to TRBJ2-7; perhaps TRBD2 as D (6 bases). The V gene's germline CDR1 is SGHVS and CDR2 FQNEAQ. V lost 2 bases and J 6 bases, leaving 17 bases between the germline ends. The CDR3 is 15 residues long. The CDR3: CASSLPDYTVGEQYF. The CDR3 bases are TGTGCCAGCAGCTTACCGGACTATACCGTAGGCGAGCAGTACTTC.

V and J are TRBV3-1 (or the pseudogene TRBV3-2) and TRBJ2-3; D unclear. Trimming shortened V by 9 bases and J by 1 base, and 8 bases separated the two germline ends. Germline V CDR1 and CDR2: LGHDT, YNNKEL (reference sequence). The CDR3 runs to 12 residues. The CDR3 spells CARSQGTDTQYF. For the CDR3, the DNA is TGTGCCAGATCCCAGGGCACAGATACGCAGTATTTT.

The CDR3 sequence: CASSTKTSGGFTDTQYF. For the CDR3, the DNA is TGTGCCAGCAGCACTAAAACCAGCGGGGGCTTCACAGATACGCAGTATTTT. The V call is TRBV9, the J call TRBJ2-3; TRBD2 matches at 8 bases. This CDR3 has 17 residues. CDR1 and CDR2 (germline): SGDLS, YYNGEE. The V and J ends lost 4 bases and 2 bases, in that order; junction bases with no gene match: 12. Variable domain in full (rest from reference TRBV9 and TRBJ2-3): DSGVTQTPKHLITATGQRVTLRCSPRSGDLSVYWYQQSLDQGLQFLIQYYNGEERAKGNILERFSAQQFPDLHSELNLSSLELGDSALYFCASSTKTSGGFTDTQYFGPGTRLTVL.

The chain has TRBV7-2 and TRBJ2-7, with 8 bases aligning to TRBD2. The V gene's germline CDR1 is SGHTA and CDR2 FQGNSA. J lost 2 bases, V lost 1 base, and 7 bases had no gene match. The CDR3 contains 16 residues. CDR3 coding DNA: TGTGCCAGCAGCTTAGGGGGAGCGGGAGTCCCCTACGAGCAGTACTTC. It specifies CASSLGGAGVPYEQYF.

The V and J genes are TRBV5-8 and TRBJ1-3; D might be TRBD1 (5 bases). Trimming removed 3 bases at V and 0 bases at J, with 13 bases between. Germline V gene lookup returns CDR1 SGHTS and CDR2 YDEGEE. The CDR3 consists of 16 residues. CDR3 nucleotide sequence: TGTGCCAGCAGCTCGGGACTTACGAGCTCTGGAAACACCATATATTTT. Its protein product is CASSSGLTSSGNTIYF. Complete variable domain (other parts from reference TRBV5-8 and TRBJ1-3): EAGVTQSPTHLIKTRGQQATLRCSPISGHTSVYWYQQALGLGLQFLLWYDEGEERNRGNFPPRFSGRQFPNYSSELNVNALELEDSALYLCASSSGLTSSGNTIYFGEGSWLTVV.

This rearrangement joins TRBV6-5 to TRBJ2-7; tentatively, D is TRBD1 (5 bases). This CDR3 region has 13 residues. Between the trimmed V and J ends, which lost 6 bases and 0 bases, there was a span of 9 bases. Germline V gene sequence: CDR1 MNHEY, CDR2 SVGAGI. CDR3 DNA sequence: TGTGCCAGCAGCCCGCAGGGCTCCTACGAGCAGTACTTC. This translates into CASSPQGSYEQYF.

This chain joins TRBV7-8 and TRBJ1-1; tentatively, D is TRBD1 (5 bases). The CDR3 is made up of 14 amino acids. V was trimmed by 1 base and J by 1 base, leaving 7 bases between them. Germline V gives CDR1 SGHVS, CDR2 FQNEAQ. CDR3 nucleotides: TGTGCCAGCAGCTTAGTGGGGGGGAACACTGAAGCTTTCTTT. It codes for CASSLVGGNTEAFF. The variable domain in full, completed from reference TRBV7-8 and TRBJ1-1, reads GAGVSQSPRYKVAKRGQDVALRCDPISGHVSLFWYQQALGQGPEFLTYFQNEAQLDKSGLPSDRFFAERPEGSVSTLKIQRTQQEDSAVYLCASSLVGGNTEAFFGQGTRLTVV.

The chain uses TRBV2 and TRBJ2-5; maybe TRBD2 (5 bases). This CDR3 contains 15 residues. V was clipped by 4 bases and J by 5 bases, with 17 bases between them. Per germline, CDR1 SNHLY and CDR2 FYNNEI. CDR3 loop: CASSADSTKRETQYF. The CDR3 nucleotides are TGTGCCAGCAGTGCGGACTCAACTAAACGGGAGACCCAGTACTTC. Full variable domain (rest looked up from reference TRBV2 and TRBJ2-5): EPEVTQTPSHQVTQMGQEVILRCVPISNHLYFYWYRQILGQKVEFLVSFYNNEISEKSEIFDDQFSVERPDGSNFTLKIRSTKLEDSAMYFCASSADSTKRETQYFGPGTRLLVL.

The chain recombines TRBV28 with TRBJ2-7; D is tentatively TRBD1 or TRBD2 (7 bases each). The V gene's germline CDR1 is MDHEN and CDR2 SYDVKM. The germline V and J ends were trimmed by 4 bases and 1 base, with 14 bases remaining between them. The CDR3 is 15 amino acids. The CDR3 region is CASSSAGGGSYEQYF. For the CDR3, the DNA is TGTGCCAGCAGTTCGGCAGGGGGGGGATCCTACGAGCAGTACTTC.

The chain combines TRBV5-1 with TRBJ2-6; 9 bases align to TRBD1. The length of the CDR3 is 19 residues. J was trimmed by 3 bases and V by 3 bases; bases with no gene match: 13. The germline V gene encodes CDR1 SGHRS and CDR2 YFSETQ. CDR3 loop: CASSSRGQGGPFGANVLTF. CDR3 in DNA: TGCGCCAGCAGCTCCAGGGGACAGGGAGGCCCTTTTGGGGCCAACGTCCTGACTTTC.

J is TRBJ2-3 and V is TRBV6-5; D ambiguous. V was clipped by 6 bases and J by 5 bases, with 15 bases between them. The CDR3 has 14 residues. In germline, CDR1 is MNHEY, CDR2 SVGAGI. CDR3 protein: CASSLTGFIDTQYF. CDR3 nucleotides: TGTGCCAGCAGCCTGACCGGGTTTATAGATACGCAGTATTTT.

For this clone: Other DNA sequences within the sample encode an identical CDR3. The chain employs TRBV11-2 and TRBJ1-1; D is uncertain. Germline lookup yields CDR1 SGHAT and CDR2 FQNNGV. The CDR3 length is 13 residues. V dropped 0 bases and J dropped 5 bases, with 7 bases sitting between them. The DNA for the CDR3 is TGTGCCAGCAGCTTAGATCCGGGGACTGAAGCTTTCTTT. Translated: CASSLDPGTEAFF.

This clone has a single count. The V call is TRBV30, the J call TRBJ2-1, with D perhaps matching TRBD1 (6 bases). CDR3 size: 12 residues. Germline V gives CDR1 GTSNPN, CDR2 SVGIG (reference sequence). DNA of the CDR3: TGTGCAACAGGGATGTCCTACAATGAGCAGTTCTTC. Residues: CATGMSYNEQFF.

The chain recombines TRBV4-1 with TRBJ1-5; no firm D call. V was cut by 0 bases and J by 2 bases, with 11 bases left in between. Per germline, CDR1 MGHRA and CDR2 YSYEKL. The CDR3 consists of 16 residues. DNA for the CDR3: TGCGCCAGCAGCCAAGATCTGGTGGGCGGCAATCAGCCCCAGCATTTT. Translation gives CASSQDLVGGNQPQHF.

A single count supports this clone. V and J are TRBV21-1 and TRBJ1-5. TRBV21-1 is given as a pseudogene. The CDR3 covers 16 residues. The CDR3 DNA sequence: TGTGCCAGCAGCAAAGTGCCCGGGAACGCCAATCAGCCCCAGCATTTT. It specifies CASSKVPGNANQPQHF.